What follows are 31 T cell receptor beta chains derived from one specimen sequenced in a study of CD8 T cells in Susac syndrome. RNA in amounts of about 0.5 to 1 ug was reverse transcribed with random hexamers. TCRdb independently ran MiXCR on the immunoSEQ multiplex PCR reads; one entry per CDR3 protein. Counted here are some 400,000 distinct CDR3 sequences, more than 80% occurring once; the ten biggest clones make up around 0.12%. The source material was CD8+ T cells from PBMCs. The receptors shown here come from a human donor with multiple sclerosis.

The CDR3 protein is CASSQDGVGTEAFF. The CDR3, as DNA: TGCGCCAGCAGCCAAGATGGGGTTGGCACTGAAGCTTTCTTT. V usage is TRBV4-1 and J usage is TRBJ1-1; no firm D call. The CDR3 loop spans 14 amino acids. V lost 0 bases, J lost 4 bases, and 9 bases lay in between. Germline V gene lookup returns CDR1 MGHRA and CDR2 YSYEKL.

The chain carries TRBV27 and TRBJ1-1; TRBD1 aligns across 11 bases. The germline V gene encodes CDR1 MNHEY and CDR2 SMNVEV (reference sequence). The V and J ends lost 6 bases and 6 bases, in that order; junction bases with no gene match: 12. This CDR3 comprises 16 residues. The CDR3 region has the DNA TGTGCCAGCAGGCCAGGACAGGGGGCGCGGATGCCTGAAGCTTTCTTT. Protein product: CASRPGQGARMPEAFF.

V is TRBV10-1 and J is TRBJ2-1; 9 nucleotides line up with TRBD2. Germline assignment: CDR1 WNHNN and CDR2 SYGVQD (reference sequence). This CDR3 has 17 residues. Trimming removed 0 bases from V and 6 bases from J; junction bases left unmatched: 9. CDR3 nucleotides: TGCGCCAGCAGTGAGTCCTCAGCGGGAGGTATGGGCAATGAGCAGTTCTTC. It yields the protein CASSESSAGGMGNEQFF.

V gene TRBV7-8 combines with J gene TRBJ2-1, with D perhaps being TRBD1 or TRBD2 (5 bases each). Trimming took off 4 bases at V and 7 bases at J, with 8 bases between the two ends. The CDR3 totals 12 residues. Germline CDR1 and CDR2: SGHVS and FQNEAQ. The CDR3: CASSSWGNEQFF. CDR3 DNA: TGTGCCAGCAGCTCCTGGGGGAATGAGCAGTTCTTC.

This chain connects TRBV2 to TRBJ1-2; the D is unclear. Germline CDR1 is SNHLY and CDR2 is FYNNEI. The V end lost 0 bases, the J end lost 2 bases, and 13 bases lay between the germline ends. This CDR3 spans 16 amino acids. This CDR3 is CASSEAPPTRNYGYTF. The CDR3 nucleotides read TGTGCCAGCAGTGAAGCTCCCCCTACAAGGAACTATGGCTACACCTTC.

CDR3 amino acids: CASSLAVQMTSGRVADTQYF. CDR3 nucleotides: TGCGCCAGCAGCTTGGCGGTGCAGATGACTAGCGGGAGAGTCGCAGATACGCAGTATTTT. The rearrangement links TRBV5-1 to TRBJ2-3; 12 nucleotides align to TRBD2. The CDR3 is 20 residues long. The germline V gene encodes CDR1 SGHRS and CDR2 YFSETQ. With 0 bases clipped from V and 4 bases from J, the junction kept 15 bases outside the gene matches.

V gene TRBV28 combines with J gene TRBJ2-7; D uncertain. CDR3 size: 11 residues. The V end lost 6 bases, the J end lost 7 bases, and 10 bases lay between the germline ends. Germline V gene data show CDR1 as MDHEN and CDR2 as SYDVKM. The CDR3 protein is CASRETGEQYF. The CDR3 DNA sequence: TGTGCCAGCAGGGAGACTGGGGAGCAGTACTTC.

The chain couples TRBV20-1 to TRBJ2-6; D call uncertain. V was shortened by 6 bases and J by 3 bases, with 12 bases between the two germline ends. The CDR3 is 14 residues long. Germline CDR1 DFQATT, CDR2 SNEGSKA (reference sequence). The CDR3 DNA reads TGCAGTGCCCCCTGGGTCGGTGGGGCCAACGTCCTGACTTTC. Encoded protein: CSAPWVGGANVLTF.

The V call is TRBV29-1, the J call TRBJ1-2, with D possibly being TRBD1 (5 bases). The germline CDR1 and CDR2 sequences are SQVTM and ANQGSEA. This CDR3 has 17 residues. V was pared by 6 bases and J by 9 bases, with 32 bases between. DNA for the CDR3: TGCAGCGTCCATGAGGGGCTTGGACGCACAACCCTGGGTCGCTACACCTTC. This translates into CSVHEGLGRTTLGRYTF.

This chain joins TRBV3-1 and TRBJ2-5; TRBD1 aligns across 11 bases. Germline CDR1 is LGHDT and CDR2 is YNNKEL (reference sequence). Trimming took 4 bases from V and 6 from J; bases not matched to a gene: 7. The CDR3 contains 15 residues. CDR3 DNA: TGTGCCAGCAGCCGACCGGGACAGGGGGGGCAGACCCAGTACTTC. It translates to CASSRPGQGGQTQYF.

The chain couples TRBV12-3 or TRBV12-4 to TRBJ1-2, with D unresolved. The CDR3 extends over 15 amino acids. Trimming stripped 5 bases from V and 0 bases from J, with 13 bases between. CDR3 protein: CASSPTSEANYGYTF. The DNA of the CDR3 is TGTGCCAGCAGTCCTACCTCCGAGGCTAACTATGGCTACACCTTC.

The rearrangement uses TRBV30 and TRBJ2-7, with 8 bases matching TRBD1. The germline V gene has CDR1 GTSNPN and CDR2 SVGIG (reference sequence). V shed 7 bases and J 7 bases; nucleotides not matched to a gene: 15. The CDR3 totals 14 residues. The CDR3 DNA reads TGTGCCTCAGATACCGGTCAGGGGGCCGGGGAGCAGTACTTC. This gives the protein CASDTGQGAGEQYF.

This chain connects TRBV6-5 to TRBJ1-1; D may be TRBD1 (5 bases). CDR1 and CDR2 from the germline V gene are MNHEY and SVGAGI. The CDR3 is 15 amino acids. Trimming removed 2 bases from V and 5 bases from J, with 15 bases in between. The CDR3 loop is CASSYPSGGRTEAFF. CDR3 sequence (DNA): TGTGCCAGCAGTTACCCATCCGGGGGTCGAACTGAAGCTTTCTTT.

V gene TRBV28 combines with J gene TRBJ1-1, with D hard to call. Germline assignment: CDR1 MDHEN and CDR2 SYDVKM. This CDR3 spans 16 amino acids. The ends were cut back, 3 bases at V and 0 bases at J, with 14 bases in the middle. The CDR3 sequence: CASSLLAGAMNTEAFF. The CDR3 region has the DNA TGTGCCAGCAGTTTGCTAGCAGGAGCCATGAACACTGAAGCTTTCTTT.

This sequence joins TRBV29-1 and TRBJ2-2; no clear D gene. CDR3 size: 13 residues. Trimming took 7 bases from V and 3 from J, leaving 12 bases between them. Germline values: CDR1 SQVTM, CDR2 ANQGSEA. The CDR3 nucleotides read TGCAGCGCAAATGACGGCTACACCGGGGAGCTGTTTTTT. Residues: CSANDGYTGELFF.

V and J are TRBV6-1 and TRBJ2-7; 9 bases line up with TRBD1. V trimming: 8 bases; J trimming: 6 bases; junction bases outside the gene matches: 8. There are 13 residues in the CDR3. CDR1 MNHNS and CDR2 SASEGT come from the germline V gene. The CDR3 loop reads CASRGQGSLEQYF. CDR3 nucleotide sequence: TGTGCCAGCCGCGGACAGGGGTCCCTCGAGCAGTACTTC.

The chain couples TRBV6-5 to TRBJ1-1; 9 bases agree with TRBD1. This CDR3 contains 17 residues. The V segment lost 4 bases and the J segment 3 bases; nucleotides outside the gene matches: 12. CDR1 is MNHEY and CDR2 is SVGAGI in the germline V gene. CDR3 DNA: TGTGCCAGCAGTTGGGGGGACAGGGAAGAGTGGGACACTGAAGCTTTCTTT. Translated, it gives CASSWGDREEWDTEAFF.

The J gene is TRBJ2-7, the V gene TRBV10-3; possibly TRBD2 for D (6 bases). V lost 0 bases to trimming and J lost 3 bases, with 12 bases between them. Germline CDR1 reads ENHRY; CDR2 reads SYGVKD. This CDR3 spans 15 amino acids. CDR3 in DNA: TGTGCCATCAGTGAGTCCGGTTCGCGGGACTACGAGCAGTACTTC. Translating it yields CAISESGSRDYEQYF.

The CDR3 protein is CASSELAVQETQYF. The CDR3 DNA reads TGTGCCAGCAGTGAACTAGCGGTTCAAGAGACCCAGTACTTC. J is TRBJ2-5 and V is TRBV6-1, with TRBD2 identical over 7 bases. Trimming at V came to 2 bases and at J to 2 bases, leaving 2 bases not matched to a gene. This CDR3 comprises 14 residues. Germline assignment: CDR1 MNHNS and CDR2 SASEGT.

The gene calls are TRBV27 and TRBJ2-1; 7 nucleotides match TRBD2. CDR1 is MNHEY, CDR2 SMNVEV, per germline (reference sequence). The CDR3 extends over 11 amino acids. The V segment lost 6 bases and the J segment 12 bases; nucleotides outside the gene matches: 5. The CDR3 sequence is CASRGGLVQFF. CDR3 nucleotides: TGTGCCAGCAGGGGAGGGCTAGTGCAGTTCTTC.

The CDR3 sequence is CASSIDWSTRTPNTEAFF. CDR3 nucleotide sequence: TGTGCCAGTAGTATAGACTGGTCTACCAGGACACCGAACACTGAAGCTTTCTTT. The chain uses TRBV19 and TRBJ1-1; D might be TRBD1 (5 bases). Germline V lookup: CDR1 LNHDA, CDR2 SQIVND (reference sequence). This CDR3 is built from 18 residues. Trimming stripped 0 bases from V and 1 base from J, with 18 bases between.

J is TRBJ1-3 and V is TRBV6-5; the D gene is possibly TRBD1 (5 bases). The CDR3 covers 15 residues. CDR1 is MNHEY and CDR2 is SVGAGI in the germline V gene. V was pared by 0 bases and J by 3 bases, with 9 bases between. The chain's CDR3 is CASSYSTTVGNTIYF. The CDR3, as DNA: TGTGCCAGCAGTTACTCGACGACAGTTGGAAACACCATATATTTT.

This chain uses TRBV29-1 with TRBJ2-1, with D hard to call. The CDR3 sequence is 13 residues long. The germline V and J ends were trimmed by 6 bases and 3 bases, with 12 bases remaining between them. Germline lookup yields CDR1 SQVTM and CDR2 ANQGSEA. The CDR3 loop is CSVFLQVYNEQFF. The CDR3 coding sequence is TGCAGCGTATTCTTACAAGTCTACAATGAGCAGTTCTTC.

The CDR3 region is CASSLGWKNTEAFF. Written as DNA, the CDR3 is TGTGCCAGCAGCTTGGGGTGGAAGAACACTGAAGCTTTCTTT. This chain uses TRBV7-6 with TRBJ1-1; D unclear. V lost 3 bases and J 1 base, leaving 9 bases between the germline ends. This CDR3 is built from 14 residues. Germline V gene lookup returns CDR1 SGHVS and CDR2 FNYEAQ.

This chain connects TRBV6-1 to TRBJ1-2, with 8 bases that match TRBD1. CDR3 length: 15 amino acids. The V gene end was trimmed by 3 bases and the J gene end by 0 bases; junction bases not matched to a gene: 3. The V gene's germline CDR1 is MNHNS and CDR2 SASEGT. DNA of the CDR3: TGTGCCAGCAGTGATGGGACAGGAACTAACTATGGCTACACCTTC. Amino acid sequence: CASSDGTGTNYGYTF.

This rearrangement joins TRBV27 to TRBJ1-2; perhaps TRBD1 as D (5 bases). Deletions cut 2 bases from V and 4 bases from J, with 11 bases between. The CDR3 consists of 14 residues. The germline V gene has CDR1 MNHEY and CDR2 SMNVEV (reference sequence). The CDR3 is CASSLDGTSYGYTF. CDR3 nucleotides: TGTGCCAGCAGTTTAGACGGGACTAGCTATGGCTACACCTTC.

The V call is TRBV18, the J call TRBJ2-5; the D gene is possibly TRBD2 (7 bases). The CDR3 contains 15 residues. Looked up from germline, CDR1 is KGHSH and CDR2 is LQKENI. V lost 4 bases, J lost 3 bases, and 15 bases lay in between. DNA of the CDR3: TGTGCCAGCTCACGACCGGAGGGGGGGAAAGAGACCCAGTACTTC. Encoded protein: CASSRPEGGKETQYF.

The chain couples TRBV7-2 to TRBJ1-5; D remains unclear. This CDR3 comprises 18 residues. Germline V gives CDR1 SGHTA, CDR2 FQGNSA. The V end lost 4 bases, the J end lost 2 bases, and 21 bases lay between the germline ends. For the CDR3, the DNA is TGTGCCAGCAGCTCCCCTGGGCCCTCCCGGAGGGGCAATCAGCCCCAGCATTTT. Amino acid sequence: CASSSPGPSRRGNQPQHF.

V and J are TRBV19 and TRBJ2-1; D is unresolved. The V end lost 1 base, the J end lost 1 base, and 8 bases lay between the germline ends. Germline CDR1 reads LNHDA; CDR2 reads SQIVND (reference sequence). The CDR3 is 15 amino acids. The CDR3 bases are TGTGCCAGTAGTATAGCACTCAGATCCTACAATGAGCAGTTCTTC. Its translation: CASSIALRSYNEQFF.

The gene calls are TRBV6-5 and TRBJ1-1; D remains unclear. Germline CDR1 reads MNHEY; CDR2 reads SVGAGI. The V end lost 7 bases, the J end lost 4 bases, and 13 bases lay between the germline ends. This CDR3 has 13 residues. The CDR3 loop reads CASTLGPSTEAFF. The CDR3 coding sequence is TGTGCCAGCACCCTAGGCCCGAGCACTGAAGCTTTCTTT.

V gene TRBV19 combines with J gene TRBJ1-1; perhaps TRBD1 as D (5 bases). The CDR3 is made up of 14 amino acids. V was trimmed by 6 bases and J by 5 bases, leaving 16 bases between them. CDR1 is LNHDA, CDR2 SQIVND, per germline (reference sequence). CDR3 sequence reads: CASRSDSLWTEAFF. DNA for the CDR3: TGTGCCAGTAGATCCGACAGCCTGTGGACTGAAGCTTTCTTT.